This TCR beta chain was identified during a study of beta chain features in type 1 diabetes. The CDR3 loop spans 15 amino acids. The germline V gene has CDR1 LGHNA and CDR2 YSLEER. The V end was cut by 3 bases, the J end by 0 bases, with 12 bases between. In regard to this clone: Antigen: not known.

Sorting based on CD45RO/CCR7/CD25/CD127/CD95/CD27 separated CD4+ naive, central memory, regulatory and stem cell-like memory cells. Expressed TCRB transcripts got sequenced, as all isolated RNA was reverse transcribed. Here immunoSEQ multiplex PCR was the method, and the copy in TCRdb shows in-frame clones only, minus some. Here the sample spans 150,000 to 200,000 clones, approximately 62% being singletons. General study points: In all four CD4+ subsets, TCRB CDR3 length was significantly, moderately reduced in type 1 diabetes.

This sequence joins TRBV4-3 and TRBJ2-7; D call uncertain. The sequence came from a man aged 25 to 45 with type 1 diabetes. The specimen was naive CD4+ T cells from blood. The CDR3 DNA reads TGCGCCAGCAGCCAGCAGATACCCCGCTCCTACGAGCAGTACTTC. This sequence encodes CASSQQIPRSYEQYF.